This T cell receptor beta chain was sequenced for a study of blood T cell repertoires in COVID-19. Overall study: The United States, Italy and Spain supplied acute and convalescent COVID-19 samples. Sources were T cells, B-cell-depleted T cells, or PBMCs; the material itself was cDNA or gDNA.

This CDR3 has 15 residues. Germline V CDR1 and CDR2: KGHSH, LQKENI. The trim removed 2 bases at V and 4 bases at J, leaving 6 bases unmatched. In the original workflow: Nucleated cell counts were estimated from reference gene primer amplification. Clones were sequenced by immunoSEQ multiplex PCR, and TCRdb holds only the in-frame ones, with some missing. D and trimming were read from the DNA, whereas the V and J calls and clone size are those reported in that table. The sample holds about 150,000 clones, 65% to 90% seen once. The gene calls are TRBV18 and TRBJ1-2, with 8 bases lining up with TRBD1. The sequence derives from a man in his 70s with acute or convalescent COVID-19. What was sequenced was peripheral blood. The CDR3 DNA is TGTGCCAGCTCACCATCCGGACAGGGTGGCTATGGCTACACCTTC. Translated, it gives CASSPSGQGGYGYTF. Combining the CDR3 with reference TRBV18 and TRBJ1-2 gives the whole variable domain NAGVMQNPRHLVRRRGQEARLRCSPMKGHSHVYWYRQLPEEGLKFMVYLQKENIIDESGMPKERFSAEFPKEGPSILRIQQVVRGDSAAYFCASSPSGQGGYGYTFGSGTRLTVV.